These T cell receptor beta chains were read from a single sample in a study of CD8 T cells in ankylosing spondylitis. TCRdb re-called the 5' RACE reads through MiXCR, storing one row per CDR3 protein. The sample lists around 120,000 distinct CDR3 sequences; around 24% were seen once. The sequenced sample consisted of synovial fluid, either unsorted or a sorted T cell fraction (not recorded which). These receptors were taken from a male donor with ankylosing spondylitis. The CDR3 runs from the conserved cysteine through the conserved F or W. D genes are given only for firm matches. Where a row states a size, it is once, few, many or the class of an expanded clone; other rows omit it.

J gene,V gene,clone size,D gene,CDR3 protein,CDR3 DNA
TRBJ1-2,TRBV4-1,.,.,CASSQERVNYGYTF,TGCGCCAGCAGCCAAGAGCGGGTTAACTATGGCTACACCTTC
TRBJ2-5,TRBV2,many,.,CASSDVGQETQYF,TGTGCCAGCAGTGACGTTGGGCAAGAGACCCAGTACTTC
TRBJ1-2,TRBV7-2,many,.,CASSPDRREGYTF,TGTGCCAGCAGCCCCGACAGGAGGGAGGGCTACACCTTC
TRBJ2-1,TRBV5-1,once,TRBD2,CASSFTWGGNEQFF,TGCGCCAGCAGCTTTACGTGGGGGGGCAATGAGCAGTTCTTC
TRBJ2-2,TRBV4-2,.,TRBD2,CASSQGLAGGWGELFF,TGTGCCAGCAGCCAAGGACTAGCGGGAGGTTGGGGGGAGCTGTTTTTT
TRBJ1-4,TRBV10-3,few,.,CAISESYPEKLFF,TGTGCCATCAGTGAGTCGTACCCTGAAAAACTGTTTTTT
TRBJ2-3,TRBV10-3,many,.,CAISERSGTTDTQYF,TGTGCCATCAGTGAGAGAAGCGGTACCACAGATACGCAGTATTTT
TRBJ1-5,TRBV12-3/TRBV12-4,few,.,CASSLFLGAEQPQHF,TGTGCCAGCAGTTTGTTTTTGGGGGCTGAACAGCCCCAGCATTTT
TRBJ2-5,TRBV10-3,.,.,CAISDGPKETQYF,TGTGCCATCAGTGACGGGCCTAAAGAGACCCAGTACTTC
TRBJ1-1,TRBV4-2,.,TRBD1,CASSPTGGAGTPGAEAFF,TGTGCCAGCAGCCCTACAGGGGGCGCAGGGACCCCGGGGGCTGAAGCTTTCTTT
TRBJ2-1,TRBV5-1,.,TRBD1,CASSSSPPGQGLGNEQFF,TGCGCCAGCAGCTCCTCTCCACCGGGACAGGGATTAGGTAATGAGCAGTTCTTC
TRBJ2-2,TRBV12-3/TRBV12-4,many,.,CASSRGLVTGELFF,TGTGCCAGCAGCCGAGGGCTAGTCACCGGGGAGCTGTTTTTT
TRBJ2-7,TRBV10-3,.,TRBD1,CAISERGTGVDEQYF,TGTGCCATCAGTGAGAGAGGGACAGGGGTCGACGAGCAGTACTTC
TRBJ1-1,TRBV5-1,few,TRBD1,CASSSFSQEQGRGAFF,TGCGCCAGCAGCTCCTTCTCTCAGGAACAGGGGCGAGGAGCTTTCTTT
TRBJ1-6,TRBV3-1,.,.,CASSQVGYGSPLHF,TGTGCCAGCAGCCAAGTTGGGTATGGTTCACCCCTCCACTTT
TRBJ1-3,TRBV7-2,.,.,CASSLVGPGDTIYF,TGTGCCAGCAGCTTGGTAGGCCCCGGGGACACCATATATTTT
TRBJ2-2,TRBV18,few,TRBD1,CASSSGQGDTGELFF,TGTGCCAGCTCATCGGGACAGGGGGACACCGGGGAGCTGTTTTTT
TRBJ1-6,TRBV4-2,many,.,CASSQKLPSPLHF,TGTGCCAGCAGCCAAAAGCTCCCTTCACCCCTCCACTTT
TRBJ2-2,TRBV5-1,.,.,CASSSGSYTGELFF,TGCGCCAGCAGCTCCGGCTCTTACACCGGGGAGCTGTTTTTT
TRBJ2-7,TRBV7-9,few,TRBD1,CASGTGVGIFSVSQYF,TGTGCCAGCGGAACAGGGGTTGGAATATTCTCAGTATCGCAGTACTTC
TRBJ2-4,TRBV20-1,few,.,CSIQEGVIAKNIQYF,TGCAGCATACAGGAGGGAGTAATAGCCAAAAACATTCAGTACTTC
TRBJ2-2,TRBV27,few,TRBD2,CASRTAGGPAGELFF,TGTGCCAGCAGAACAGCGGGAGGGCCCGCCGGGGAGCTGTTTTTT
TRBJ2-5,TRBV11-3,.,.,CASNGANQETQYF,TGTGCCAGCAATGGGGCTAATCAAGAGACCCAGTACTTC
TRBJ2-3,TRBV6-1,few,.,CASRFITDTQYF,TGTGCCAGCAGATTTATCACAGATACGCAGTATTTT
TRBJ1-1,TRBV29-1,.,.,CSVQDSRRNTEAFF,TGCAGCGTTCAAGACAGCCGGAGAAACACTGAAGCTTTCTTT
TRBJ2-2,TRBV4-1,.,.,CASSFSPGGNTGELFF,TGCGCCAGCAGCTTCTCCCCCGGGGGAAACACCGGGGAGCTGTTTTTT
TRBJ2-5,TRBV6-1,.,TRBD2,CASSEGLLAGGGLETQYF,TGTGCCAGCAGTGAAGGTTTGCTAGCGGGAGGGGGTTTGGAGACCCAGTACTTC
TRBJ2-5,TRBV30,.,.,CAWSPQGRQETQYF,TGTGCCTGGAGTCCCCAGGGACGGCAAGAGACCCAGTACTTC
TRBJ2-2,TRBV7-9,.,.,CAVISVATNTGELFF,TGTGCCGTCATATCGGTAGCGACGAACACCGGGGAGCTGTTTTTT
TRBJ1-1,TRBV7-9,few,.,CASSFDKNTEAFF,TGTGCCAGCAGCTTCGACAAGAACACTGAAGCTTTCTTT
TRBJ2-3,TRBV29-1,few,TRBD1,CSVDWDRVDTQYF,TGCAGCGTTGATTGGGACAGGGTAGATACGCAGTATTTT
TRBJ1-4,TRBV20-1,.,.,CSVSYQPNEKLFF,TGCAGTGTTAGTTATCAGCCGAATGAAAAACTGTTTTTT
TRBJ1-2,TRBV18,few,.,CASSPRQAPPYGYTF,TGTGCCAGCTCACCAAGGCAGGCACCCCCCTATGGCTACACCTTC
TRBJ2-2,TRBV5-4,few,TRBD2,CASSLAGTASSGMGPGELFF,TGTGCCAGCAGCTTGGCCGGGACAGCTTCTAGCGGGATGGGGCCCGGGGAGCTGTTTTTT
TRBJ2-6,TRBV24-1,.,.,CATSDSRLNSGANVLTF,TGTGCCACCAGTGATTCGCGCCTCAACTCTGGGGCCAACGTCCTGACTTTC
TRBJ1-2,TRBV7-2,many,.,CASSSQRSGYTF,TGTGCCAGCAGCTCGCAGCGCTCTGGCTACACCTTC
TRBJ2-5,TRBV7-9,.,.,CASSHLLDSSQETQYF,TGTGCCAGCAGCCATCTTCTGGATAGTTCCCAAGAGACCCAGTACTTC